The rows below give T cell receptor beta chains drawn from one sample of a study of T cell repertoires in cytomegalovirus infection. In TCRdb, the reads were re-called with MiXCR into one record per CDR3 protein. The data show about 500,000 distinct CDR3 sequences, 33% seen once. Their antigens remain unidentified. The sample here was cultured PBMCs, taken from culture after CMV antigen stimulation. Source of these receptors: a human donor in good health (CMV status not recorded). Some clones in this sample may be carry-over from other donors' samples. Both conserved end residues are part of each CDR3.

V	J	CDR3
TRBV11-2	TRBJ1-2	CASTIPGEHYGYTF
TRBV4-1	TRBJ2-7	CASSQGGIEQYF
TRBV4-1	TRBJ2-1	CASTRALGLISYNEQFF
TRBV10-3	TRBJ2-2	CAISDYTDRGDTGELFF
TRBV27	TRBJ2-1	CASTPSNAATRNHPSSYNEQFF
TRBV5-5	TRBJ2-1	CASSLRPVHEQFF
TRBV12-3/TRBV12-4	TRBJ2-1	CASTRGGGRKNEQFF
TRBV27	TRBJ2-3	CACSTSGFGDTQYF
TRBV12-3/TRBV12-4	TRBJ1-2	CASSGGQGSIYGYTF
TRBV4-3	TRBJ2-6	CASSQDLTLSGANVLTF
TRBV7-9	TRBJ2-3	CASDTIGGSGTDTQYF
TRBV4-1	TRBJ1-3	CASSQDPIYGNTIYF